Detailed here is one T cell receptor (beta chain). Antigen: not known. The sort gate was single viable CD3+CD4+CD8-CD45RO+ cells for memory CD4+ T cells. Donors' CMV status reflects serum IgG against pp150, pp28, p38, p52. This record belongs to a study of memory CD4+ T cells and cytomegalovirus serostatus. Original analysis: After removing out-of-frame reads, 2.3 million or so distinct TCRbeta sequences remained. Method: immunoSEQ multiplex PCR; TCRdb's copy keeps in-frame clones and lacks some. Clone size and V and J calls were adopted from that table, with D and trimming inferred from the DNA. Here the sample spans tens of thousands of clones, about 76% being singletons. The study, taken as a whole, reports: A US-trained random forest predicted CMV serostatus with median AUC around 0.9. CD4+ memory repertoires contained about 40% of the 164 reported CMV TCRbeta sequences.

V was clipped by 5 bases and J by 6 bases; unmatched bases: 10. This CDR3 region has 15 residues. Germline values: CDR1 SGHTS, CDR2 YDEGEE. The receptor was isolated from an adult in good health and CMV-seropositive. The sample consisted of memory CD4+ T cells from blood. The rearrangement links TRBV5-8 to TRBJ1-4, with 7 bases lining up with TRBD1. For the CDR3, the DNA is TGTGCCAGCAGGACCTTTACAGGGGCTTATGAAAAACTGTTTTTT. Protein: CASRTFTGAYEKLFF.